The rows below give T cell receptor beta chains drawn from one sample of a study of T cell responses to AZD1222 COVID-19 vaccine. Measured with immunoSEQ multiplex PCR; TCRdb has only the in-frame clones, and not every one. The sample includes 180,000 or so clones, 90% to 95% of them seen just once. Sequenced here: peripheral blood, sampled 28 days after the second AZD1222 dose. Receptors originate from an adult who received the AZD1222 COVID-19 vaccine. Both conserved end residues are part of each CDR3. Each record gives: D gene, J gene, clone size, V gene, CDR3 DNA, CDR3 protein. A D gene is named only where the DNA matches it firmly. Only part of the rows carry a size: once, few, many, or a class if the clone is expanded.

D: TRBD1; J: TRBJ1-1; size: -; V: TRBV18; DNA: TGTGCCAGCTCACCACGGGGGACAGTGAACACTGAAGCTTTCTTT; CDR3: CASSPRGTVNTEAFF
D: TRBD1; J: TRBJ1-4; size: -; V: TRBV4-2; DNA: TGTGCCAGCAGCCAAGACGGGACAGTAAATGAAAAACTGTTTTTT; CDR3: CASSQDGTVNEKLFF
D: TRBD1; J: TRBJ1-2; size: -; V: TRBV11-2; DNA: TGTGCCAGCAGCTTACCAGGGACAGGGGGCAACTATGGCTACACCTTC; CDR3: CASSLPGTGGNYGYTF
D: TRBD1; J: TRBJ1-1; size: -; V: TRBV6-5; DNA: TGTGCCAGCAGTTGGGACAGGGTGAACACTGAAGCTTTCTTT; CDR3: CASSWDRVNTEAFF
D: TRBD1; J: TRBJ1-6; size: few; V: TRBV27; DNA: TGTGCCAGCAGTTCGCCGGGACAGGGTGGCTTCTATAATTCACCCCTCCACTTT; CDR3: CASSSPGQGGFYNSPLHF
D: TRBD2; J: TRBJ2-1; size: -; V: TRBV2; DNA: TGTGCCAGCAGTGAAGCGCTAAGTCTAGCGGGAAAGGGTGAGCAGTTCTTC; CDR3: CASSEALSLAGKGEQFF
D: -; J: TRBJ1-4; size: -; V: TRBV2; DNA: TGTGCCAGCAGTGACGTGGGCGTCAGGGAAAAACTGTTTTTT; CDR3: CASSDVGVREKLFF
D: -; J: TRBJ2-5; size: -; V: TRBV6-1; DNA: TGTGCCAGCAGTGAGATTGGTAAGAGAGCCCAAGAGACCCAGTACTTC; CDR3: CASSEIGKRAQETQYF
D: TRBD1; J: TRBJ1-6; size: -; V: TRBV6-5; DNA: TGTGCCAGCAGCCAAGACAGGGGCGATTCACCCCTCCACTTT; CDR3: CASSQDRGDSPLHF
D: -; J: TRBJ2-1; size: -; V: TRBV9; DNA: TGTGCCAGCAGCGCAACTCCGGGGGTTAATGAGCAGTTCTTC; CDR3: CASSATPGVNEQFF
D: TRBD1; J: TRBJ1-3; size: -; V: TRBV6-5; DNA: TGTGCCAGCAGGGGACAGACCGACTCTGGAAACACCATATATTTT; CDR3: CASRGQTDSGNTIYF
D: -; J: TRBJ1-5; size: -; V: TRBV30; DNA: TGTGCCTGGAGTGAGGGCTTTGGCAATCAGCCCCAGCATTTT; CDR3: CAWSEGFGNQPQHF
D: TRBD1; J: TRBJ1-6; size: few; V: TRBV10-1; DNA: TGCGCCAGCAGCCTGGACAGGGCTAATTCACCCCTCCACTTT; CDR3: CASSLDRANSPLHF
D: TRBD2; J: TRBJ2-1; size: -; V: TRBV6-5; DNA: TGTGCCACCTCACTAGCGGGATCCTACAATGAGCAGTTCTTC; CDR3: CATSLAGSYNEQFF
D: -; J: TRBJ2-1; size: -; V: TRBV11-2; DNA: TGTGCCAGCAGCTTAGCCCCCGAGCTAGGCGGATCCTACAATGAGCAGTTCTTC; CDR3: CASSLAPELGGSYNEQFF
D: -; J: TRBJ2-7; size: -; V: TRBV4-2; DNA: TGTGCCAGCAGCCATGCAGGGCATTACGAGCAGTACTTC; CDR3: CASSHAGHYEQYF
D: -; J: TRBJ1-2; size: -; V: TRBV30; DNA: TGTGCCTTTCAGAAGGGCCTTAACTATGGCTACACCTTC; CDR3: CAFQKGLNYGYTF
D: -; J: TRBJ1-6; size: -; V: TRBV5-4; DNA: TGTGCCAGCACCTGGAGGACATCCTATAATTCACCCCTCCACTTT; CDR3: CASTWRTSYNSPLHF
D: -; J: TRBJ1-2; size: -; V: TRBV12-3/TRBV12-4; DNA: TGTGCCAGCAGGGACGGGATTGGCTATGGCTACACCTTC; CDR3: CASRDGIGYGYTF
D: TRBD1; J: TRBJ1-5; size: -; V: TRBV24-1; DNA: TGTGCCACCAGTGGGCAGGGGGCTGTTTGCAATCAGCCCCAGCATTTT; CDR3: CATSGQGAVCNQPQHF
D: -; J: TRBJ2-2; size: -; V: TRBV6-5; DNA: TGTGCCAGCATGTCCCCCCAGACCTACACCGGGGAGCTGTTTTTT; CDR3: CASMSPQTYTGELFF
D: -; J: TRBJ2-4; size: -; V: TRBV2; DNA: TGTGCCAGCAGTGAAGAACAGTTTTACAAAAACATTCAGTACTTC; CDR3: CASSEEQFYKNIQYF
D: -; J: TRBJ1-2; size: once; V: TRBV28; DNA: TGTGCCAGCAGCGCGATACCGATGACCTTATCTGCTAACTATGGCTACACCTTC; CDR3: CASSAIPMTLSANYGYTF
D: TRBD1; J: TRBJ1-3; size: -; V: TRBV30; DNA: TGTGCCTGGAGTGTAAGGGGGCAGGGAAACACCATATATTTT; CDR3: CAWSVRGQGNTIYF
D: -; J: TRBJ2-7; size: -; V: TRBV5-1; DNA: TGCGCCAGCAGCTTGGCCCGGAAGGGTTTATCCTACGAGCAGTACTTC; CDR3: CASSLARKGLSYEQYF
D: -; J: TRBJ2-3; size: -; V: TRBV4-1; DNA: TGCGCCAGCAGACGAGTGGATACCACTAGCACAGATACGCAGTATTTT; CDR3: CASRRVDTTSTDTQYF
D: -; J: TRBJ2-5; size: -; V: TRBV7-3; DNA: TGTGCCAGCAGCTTACACGGTCAAGAGACCCAGTACTTC; CDR3: CASSLHGQETQYF
D: -; J: TRBJ2-5; size: -; V: TRBV7-2; DNA: TGTGCCAGCAGCAGAACTAGGACCCAAGAGACCCAGTACTTC; CDR3: CASSRTRTQETQYF
D: TRBD2; J: TRBJ2-7; size: -; V: TRBV5-6; DNA: TGTGCCAGCAGGGAAAGCGGGGGGGGCCGCTACGAGCAGTACTTC; CDR3: CASRESGGGRYEQYF
D: -; J: TRBJ2-1; size: -; V: TRBV4-3; DNA: TGCGCCAGCAGCCAAGAATCCTACTCGGACGAATACTACAATGAGCAGTTCTTC; CDR3: CASSQESYSDEYYNEQFF
D: TRBD2; J: TRBJ2-5; size: -; V: TRBV24-1; DNA: TGTGCCACCAGTGAAAGCGGGACTCAAGAGACCCAGTACTTC; CDR3: CATSESGTQETQYF
D: TRBD1; J: TRBJ1-6; size: -; V: TRBV5-4; DNA: TGTGCCAGCAGTCGGGACAGTTATAATTCACCCCTCCACTTT; CDR3: CASSRDSYNSPLHF
D: TRBD2; J: TRBJ2-5; size: -; V: TRBV7-2; DNA: TGTGCCAGCAGCTTGGGACTAGCGGGAGCCCCAGAGACCCAGTACTTC; CDR3: CASSLGLAGAPETQYF
D: -; J: TRBJ2-1; size: -; V: TRBV19; DNA: TGTGCCAGTAGTACCGGCGCGGCCTCCTACAATGAGCAGTTCTTC; CDR3: CASSTGAASYNEQFF
D: -; J: TRBJ1-5; size: -; V: TRBV18; DNA: TGTGCCAGCTCACCCCTCGCAGGGTATCAGCCCCAGCATTTT; CDR3: CASSPLAGYQPQHF
D: -; J: TRBJ2-3; size: -; V: TRBV5-1; DNA: TGCGCCAGCAGCCATGGGTCCCACGGAGATACGCAGTATTTT; CDR3: CASSHGSHGDTQYF
D: -; J: TRBJ2-3; size: -; V: TRBV3-1/TRBV3-2; DNA: TGTGCCAGCAGCCAATACATGCGGACAGATACGCAGTATTTT; CDR3: CASSQYMRTDTQYF
D: -; J: TRBJ1-5; size: -; V: TRBV6-5; DNA: TGTGCCACTTCGACAGGACTTCAGCCCCAGCATTTT; CDR3: CATSTGLQPQHF
D: TRBD1; J: TRBJ2-1; size: -; V: TRBV5-1; DNA: TGCGCCAGCAGACTAGGGACAGGGGGCAATGAGCAGTTCTTC; CDR3: CASRLGTGGNEQFF
D: TRBD1; J: TRBJ2-5; size: -; V: TRBV6-2/TRBV6-3; DNA: TGTGCCAGCAGTTACATGGGACAGATACAGACCCAGTACTTC; CDR3: CASSYMGQIQTQYF
D: TRBD1; J: TRBJ1-3; size: once; V: TRBV7-2; DNA: TGTGCCAGCAGCTTAGATCAGGGGGCGCGGGGAAACACCATATATTTT; CDR3: CASSLDQGARGNTIYF
D: -; J: TRBJ1-6; size: -; V: TRBV7-2; DNA: TGTGCCAGCAGCTTTCAGGGAAGCTCCTATAATTCACCCCTCCACTTT; CDR3: CASSFQGSSYNSPLHF
D: -; J: TRBJ1-1; size: -; V: TRBV12-3/TRBV12-4; DNA: TGTGCCAGCAGCCCGGGACCCGAAGCTTTCTTT; CDR3: CASSPGPEAFF
D: -; J: TRBJ2-1; size: -; V: TRBV19; DNA: TGTGCCAGTAGTATAGCGCCTAGCCCCAGCGGTGAGCAGTTCTTC; CDR3: CASSIAPSPSGEQFF
D: -; J: TRBJ2-2; size: -; V: TRBV10-1; DNA: TGCGCCAGCAGGTCGTACAGAAACACCGGGGAGCTGTTTTTT; CDR3: CASRSYRNTGELFF
D: -; J: TRBJ1-1; size: -; V: TRBV7-2; DNA: TGTGCCAGCAGCTTAGGGGGACAAATAAACACTGAAGCTTTCTTT; CDR3: CASSLGGQINTEAFF
D: -; J: TRBJ2-1; size: -; V: TRBV3-1/TRBV3-2; DNA: TGTGCCAGCAGCTTCTATAGGGGGAGGGCCGTAGATGAGCAGTTCTTC; CDR3: CASSFYRGRAVDEQFF
D: TRBD1; J: TRBJ2-7; size: -; V: TRBV28; DNA: TGTGCCAGCAGCTCTCCGGGACAGGGGCCCAACGAGCAGTACTTC; CDR3: CASSSPGQGPNEQYF
D: TRBD1; J: TRBJ1-5; size: -; V: TRBV5-4; DNA: TGTGCCAGCAGCGCAGGACAGGGAGGTGAGCCCCAGCATTTT; CDR3: CASSAGQGGEPQHF
D: -; J: TRBJ2-3; size: -; V: TRBV5-6; DNA: TGTGCCAGCAGCTTGGAACCCTATACGCAGTATTTT; CDR3: CASSLEPYTQYF
D: TRBD1; J: TRBJ1-1; size: -; V: TRBV5-1; DNA: TGCGCCAGCAGCTTGTACAGGGGGTTTACTGAAGCTTTCTTT; CDR3: CASSLYRGFTEAFF
D: -; J: TRBJ2-1; size: once; V: TRBV6-5; DNA: TGTGCCAGCAGTTACTCCCCAAAGGGATACAATGAGCAGTTCTTC; CDR3: CASSYSPKGYNEQFF
D: -; J: TRBJ2-7; size: -; V: TRBV12-3/TRBV12-4; DNA: TGTGCCAGCAGTTTACAGGACTACTACGAGCAGTACTTC; CDR3: CASSLQDYYEQYF
D: -; J: TRBJ2-3; size: once; V: TRBV30; DNA: TGTGCCTGGAGCCCCGGGACTGGCACAGATACGCAGTATTTT; CDR3: CAWSPGTGTDTQYF
D: TRBD1; J: TRBJ1-2; size: -; V: TRBV4-3; DNA: TGCGCCAGCAGCCAACCGATGGCAGGGGGTATTGTTGGCTACACCTTC; CDR3: CASSQPMAGGIVGYTF